This T cell receptor beta chain originates from a study of blood T cell repertoires in COVID-19. Clones were sequenced by immunoSEQ multiplex PCR, and TCRdb holds only the in-frame ones, with some missing. The sample records hundreds of thousands of clones, around 92% being singletons. The sequencing input was PBMCs or T cells enriched from blood (not recorded which). The sequence derives from a woman in her twenties or thirties with acute COVID-19.

The CDR3 loop is CASSPLASYPGTQSYTF. The CDR3 DNA sequence: TGTGCCAGCAGTCCACTCGCGTCTTACCCCGGGACTCAGAGCTACACCTTC. V gene TRBV6-6 combines with J gene TRBJ1-2, with a weak D call TRBD1 (5 bases). The CDR3 runs to 17 residues. Trimming removed 5 bases at V and 9 bases at J, with 28 bases between. Germline V gives CDR1 MNHNY, CDR2 SVGAGI (reference sequence).